Listed below are T cell receptor beta chains from one sample, sequenced in a study of OX40 agonist ivuxolimab in advanced cancers. Libraries were prepared by immunoSEQ multiplex PCR; TCRdb keeps only in-frame clonotypes and omits some of them. The sample has tens of thousands of clones, 80% to 95% seen once. The material was CD4+ or CD8+ T cells sorted from blood, obtained in a trial of the OX40 agonist ivuxolimab. Receptor source: an adult with an advanced solid tumor such as melanoma, head and neck, liver or kidney cancer. CDR3s include the opening cysteine and the closing phenylalanine or tryptophan. Each record gives: V gene, clone size, J gene, D gene, CDR3 protein, CDR3 DNA. The D gene is left open where the match is weak. The listing skips clone size in some rows; elsewhere it reads once, few, many or a size class.

>TRBV4-1|-|TRBJ1-1|-
CASSQDGRRSEPNTEAFF
TGCGCCAGCAGCCAAGATGGGCGCCGGAGTGAGCCGAACACTGAAGCTTTCTTT
>TRBV7-8|-|TRBJ2-2|-
CASSFRTGYIPTDTGELFF
TGTGCCAGCAGCTTTCGAACCGGGTATATCCCTACTGACACCGGGGAGCTGTTTTTT
>TRBV7-9|once|TRBJ1-1|TRBD1
CASSRDRDTEAFF
TGTGCCAGCAGCCGGGACAGGGACACTGAAGCTTTCTTT
>TRBV19|-|TRBJ2-2|TRBD2
CASSITSGVNTGELFF
TGTGCCAGTAGTATCACTAGCGGGGTTAACACCGGGGAGCTGTTTTTT
>TRBV18|-|TRBJ2-6|-
CASSPLRGSGANVLTF
TGTGCCAGCTCACCACTGAGGGGCTCCGGGGCCAACGTCCTGACTTTC
>TRBV29-1|-|TRBJ2-3|-
CSVAGQDSTDTQYF
TGCAGCGTTGCGGGTCAGGATAGCACAGATACGCAGTATTTT
>TRBV18|-|TRBJ2-5|-
CATSPGGRETQYF
TGTGCCACCTCACCGGGCGGCAGGGAGACCCAGTACTTC
>TRBV7-2|-|TRBJ2-1|TRBD2
CASSVAGGPYNEQFF
TGTGCCAGCAGCGTAGCGGGAGGGCCCTACAATGAGCAGTTCTTC
>TRBV11-3|-|TRBJ2-1|-
CASSLDFGAYNEQFF
TGTGCCAGCAGCTTAGATTTTGGGGCCTACAATGAGCAGTTCTTC
>TRBV6-4|-|TRBJ2-1|-
CASSPGGAPNNEQFF
TGTGCCAGCAGTCCAGGAGGGGCTCCAAACAATGAGCAGTTCTTC
>TRBV7-6|-|TRBJ2-5|TRBD2
CASSLVRSGGAGETQYF
TGTGCCAGCAGCTTAGTACGGAGCGGGGGGGCCGGAGAGACCCAGTACTTC
>TRBV7-9|-|TRBJ2-3|-
CASSTSGNTDTQYF
TGTGCCAGCAGCACTTCCGGGAACACAGATACGCAGTATTTT
>TRBV27|-|TRBJ2-7|TRBD2
CASTKGLAIHEQYF
TGTGCCAGCACCAAGGGACTAGCGATCCACGAGCAGTACTTC
>TRBV18|-|TRBJ1-5|TRBD1
CASSQGTGDNQPQHF
TGTGCCAGCTCACAAGGGACAGGGGATAATCAGCCCCAGCATTTT
>TRBV28|-|TRBJ2-1|TRBD2
CASSPPGTRRDEQFF
TGTGCCAGCAGTCCCCCCGGGACTAGGCGTGATGAGCAGTTCTTC
>TRBV10-3|-|TRBJ2-2|TRBD2
CAMTPGAGGPVTGELFF
TGTGCCATGACTCCGGGGGCGGGAGGGCCGGTCACCGGGGAGCTGTTTTTT
>TRBV6-1|-|TRBJ2-7|TRBD1
CASGQGRDREQYF
TGTGCCAGCGGACAGGGGAGGGATAGGGAGCAGTACTTC
>TRBV13|-|TRBJ2-5|-
CASSLGLSAQETQYF
TGTGCCAGCAGCTTGGGACTTTCAGCCCAAGAGACCCAGTACTTC
>TRBV11-3|-|TRBJ2-5|-
CASSLSTANWKQETQYF
TGTGCCAGCAGCTTAAGCACAGCAAATTGGAAACAAGAGACCCAGTACTTC
>TRBV18|-|TRBJ1-2|TRBD1
CASSPVTGGDNYGYTF
TGTGCCAGCTCACCAGTAACAGGGGGTGATAACTATGGCTACACCTTC
>TRBV5-4|-|TRBJ2-7|-
CASSFLRTSVLYEQYF
TGTGCCAGCAGCTTCCTCCGGACGTCGGTTCTGTACGAGCAGTACTTC
>TRBV19|-|TRBJ2-1|TRBD1
CASSITGENNEQFF
TGTGCCAGTAGTATAACAGGGGAAAACAATGAGCAGTTCTTC
>TRBV18|-|TRBJ1-1|-
CASSTDPGDTEAFF
TGTGCCAGCTCAACAGACCCGGGGGACACTGAAGCTTTCTTT
>TRBV4-3|-|TRBJ2-7|TRBD2
CASSQDTSGGAPSYEQYF
TGCGCCAGCAGCCAAGATACTAGCGGGGGGGCACCGTCCTACGAGCAGTACTTC
>TRBV27|-|TRBJ2-6|TRBD1
CASTDRAWGANVLTF
TGTGCCAGCACCGACAGGGCTTGGGGGGCCAACGTCCTGACTTTC
>TRBV25-1|few|TRBJ2-4|TRBD1
CASKNRGNIQYF
TGTGCCAGCAAAAACAGGGGAAACATTCAGTACTTC